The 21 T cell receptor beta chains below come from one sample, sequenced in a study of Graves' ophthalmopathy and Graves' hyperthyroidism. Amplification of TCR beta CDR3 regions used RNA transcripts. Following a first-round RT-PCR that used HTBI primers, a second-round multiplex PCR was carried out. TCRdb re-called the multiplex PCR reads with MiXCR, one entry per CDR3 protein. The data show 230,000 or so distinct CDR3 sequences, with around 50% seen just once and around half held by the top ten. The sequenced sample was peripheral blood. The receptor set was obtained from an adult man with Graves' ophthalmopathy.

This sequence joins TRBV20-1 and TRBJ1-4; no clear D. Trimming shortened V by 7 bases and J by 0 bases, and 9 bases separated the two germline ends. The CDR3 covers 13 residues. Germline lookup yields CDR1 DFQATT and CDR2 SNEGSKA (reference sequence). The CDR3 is CSDSLATNEKLFF. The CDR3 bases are TGCAGTGACTCCCTTGCAACTAATGAAAAACTGTTTTTT.

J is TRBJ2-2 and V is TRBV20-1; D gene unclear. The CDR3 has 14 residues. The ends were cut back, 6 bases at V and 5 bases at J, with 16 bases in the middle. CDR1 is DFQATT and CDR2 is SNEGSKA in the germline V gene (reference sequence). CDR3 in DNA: TGCAGTGCCGACTCCGCCCAGTCTACCGGGGAGCTGTTTTTT. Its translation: CSADSAQSTGELFF.

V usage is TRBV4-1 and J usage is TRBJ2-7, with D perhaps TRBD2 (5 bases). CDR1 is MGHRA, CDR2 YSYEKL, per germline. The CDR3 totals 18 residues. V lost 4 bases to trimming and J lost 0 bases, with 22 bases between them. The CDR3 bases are TGCGCCAGCAGCCCGGAGCGGAGTCAACTCTCTTTCTCCTACGAGCAGTACTTC. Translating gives CASSPERSQLSFSYEQYF.

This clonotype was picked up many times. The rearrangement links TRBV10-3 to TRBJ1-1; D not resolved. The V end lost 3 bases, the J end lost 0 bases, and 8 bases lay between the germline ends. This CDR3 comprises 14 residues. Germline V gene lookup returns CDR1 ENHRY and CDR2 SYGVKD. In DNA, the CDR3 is TGTGCCATCAGTGAAGACATTATGAACACTGAAGCTTTCTTT. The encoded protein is CAISEDIMNTEAFF.

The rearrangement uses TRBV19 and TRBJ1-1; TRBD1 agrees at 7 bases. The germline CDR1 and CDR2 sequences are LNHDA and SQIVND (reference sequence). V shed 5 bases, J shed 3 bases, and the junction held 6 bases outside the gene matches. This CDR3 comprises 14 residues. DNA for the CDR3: TGTGCCAGTAGTCAAATCGGGACAGACACTGAAGCTTTCTTT. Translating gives CASSQIGTDTEAFF.

CDR3 amino acids: CSARVGTGRETQYF. For the CDR3, the DNA is TGCAGTGCTAGAGTAGGGACAGGGCGAGAGACCCAGTACTTC. The chain carries TRBV29-1 and TRBJ2-5, with 9 positions matching TRBD1. Germline CDR1 reads SQVTM; CDR2 reads ANQGSEA. This CDR3 region has 14 residues.

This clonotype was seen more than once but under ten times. DNA for the CDR3: TGTGCCAGCAGTGCGGCGCTCGGAGGAGGCTACACCTTC. Translation gives CASSAALGGGYTF. The chain employs TRBV6-5 and TRBJ1-2; D remains unclear. Germline V CDR1 and CDR2: MNHEY, SVGAGI. Trimming removed 5 bases at V and 8 bases at J, with 15 bases between. CDR3 length: 13 residues.

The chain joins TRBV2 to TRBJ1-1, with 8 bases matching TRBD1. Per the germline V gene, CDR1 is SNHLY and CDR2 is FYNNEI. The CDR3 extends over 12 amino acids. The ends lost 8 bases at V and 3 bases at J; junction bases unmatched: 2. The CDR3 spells CASETGDTEAFF. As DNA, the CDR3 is TGTGCCAGCGAGACAGGGGACACTGAAGCTTTCTTT.

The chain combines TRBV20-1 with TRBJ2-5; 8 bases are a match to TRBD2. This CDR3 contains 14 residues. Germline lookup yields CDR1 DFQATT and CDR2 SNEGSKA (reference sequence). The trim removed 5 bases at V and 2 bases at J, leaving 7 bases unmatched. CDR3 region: CSADSGTRQETQYF. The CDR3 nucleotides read TGCAGTGCTGACTCCGGGACTAGGCAAGAGACCCAGTACTTC.

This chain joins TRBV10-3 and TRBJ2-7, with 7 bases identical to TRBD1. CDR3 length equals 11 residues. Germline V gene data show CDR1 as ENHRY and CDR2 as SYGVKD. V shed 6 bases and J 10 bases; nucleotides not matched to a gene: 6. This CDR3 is CAISDRVDQYF. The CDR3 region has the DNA TGTGCCATCAGCGACAGGGTCGATCAGTACTTC.

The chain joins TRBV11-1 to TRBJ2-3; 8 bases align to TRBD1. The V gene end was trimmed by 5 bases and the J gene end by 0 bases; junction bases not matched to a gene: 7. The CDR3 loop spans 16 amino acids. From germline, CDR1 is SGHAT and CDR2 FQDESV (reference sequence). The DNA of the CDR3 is TGTGCCAGCAGCCCCGGACAGGGCAAGAGCACAGATACGCAGTATTTT. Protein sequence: CASSPGQGKSTDTQYF.

This chain's CDR3 is CSARETGHYYGYTF. The CDR3 DNA follows: TGCAGTGCTAGAGAGACAGGACACTACTATGGCTACACCTTC. The chain couples TRBV20-1 to TRBJ1-2, with D possibly being TRBD1 (6 bases). V lost 0 bases to trimming and J lost 3 bases, with 11 bases between them. Germline V gene sequence: CDR1 DFQATT, CDR2 SNEGSKA (reference sequence). This CDR3 spans 14 amino acids.

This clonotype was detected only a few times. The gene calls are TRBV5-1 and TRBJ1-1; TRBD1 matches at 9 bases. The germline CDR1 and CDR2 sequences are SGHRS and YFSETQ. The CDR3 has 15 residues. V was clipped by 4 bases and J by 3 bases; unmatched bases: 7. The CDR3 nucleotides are TGCGCCAGCAGCAGGGGGACAGGGTTGGACACTGAAGCTTTCTTT. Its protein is CASSRGTGLDTEAFF.

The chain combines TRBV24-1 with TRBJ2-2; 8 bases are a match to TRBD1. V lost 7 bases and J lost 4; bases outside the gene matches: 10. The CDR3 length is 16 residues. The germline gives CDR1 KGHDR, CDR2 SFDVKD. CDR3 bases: TGTGCCACCAGATCCGGCGGACAGGGTGTCACCGGGGAGCTGTTTTTT. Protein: CATRSGGQGVTGELFF.

Written as DNA, the CDR3 is TGCGCCAGCAGCTTGGGAGGGACTCTCACCGGGGAGCTGTTTTTT. As protein: CASSLGGTLTGELFF. The chain carries TRBV5-1 and TRBJ2-2, with D tentatively TRBD2 (6 bases). Trimming shortened V by 0 bases and J by 4 bases, and 10 bases separated the two germline ends. This CDR3 is 15 amino acids long. Per the germline V gene, CDR1 is SGHRS and CDR2 is YFSETQ.

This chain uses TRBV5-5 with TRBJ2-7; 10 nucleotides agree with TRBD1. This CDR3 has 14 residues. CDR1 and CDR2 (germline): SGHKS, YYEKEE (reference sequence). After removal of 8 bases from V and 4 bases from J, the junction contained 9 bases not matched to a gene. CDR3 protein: CASSTPGQGYEQYF. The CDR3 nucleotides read TGTGCCAGTAGTACACCGGGACAGGGGTACGAGCAGTACTTC.

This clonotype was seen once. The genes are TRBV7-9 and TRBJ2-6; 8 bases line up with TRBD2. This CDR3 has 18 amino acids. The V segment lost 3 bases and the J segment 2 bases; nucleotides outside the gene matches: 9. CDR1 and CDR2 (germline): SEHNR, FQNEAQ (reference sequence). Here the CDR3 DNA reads TGTGCCAGCAGCTTGGGTCAGGGACTAGGCGCTGGGGCCAACGTCCTGACTTTC. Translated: CASSLGQGLGAGANVLTF.

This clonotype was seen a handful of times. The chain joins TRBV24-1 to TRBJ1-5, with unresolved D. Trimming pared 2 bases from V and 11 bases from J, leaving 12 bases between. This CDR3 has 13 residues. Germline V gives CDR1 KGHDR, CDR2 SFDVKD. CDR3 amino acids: CATSDSQIRTQHF. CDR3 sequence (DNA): TGTGCCACCAGTGATTCACAAATCAGGACCCAGCATTTT.

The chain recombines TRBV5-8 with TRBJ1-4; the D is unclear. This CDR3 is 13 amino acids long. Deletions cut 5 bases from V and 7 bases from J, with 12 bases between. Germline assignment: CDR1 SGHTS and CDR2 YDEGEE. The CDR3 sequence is CASSLVVFEKLFF. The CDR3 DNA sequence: TGTGCCAGCAGTTTAGTAGTATTTGAAAAACTGTTTTTT. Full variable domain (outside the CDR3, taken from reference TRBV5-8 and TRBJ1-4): EAGVTQSPTHLIKTRGQQATLRCSPISGHTSVYWYQQALGLGLQFLLWYDEGEERNRGNFPPRFSGRQFPNYSSELNVNALELEDSALYLCASSLVVFEKLFFGSGTQLSVL.

This CDR3 is CAIPPGPPMGELFF. The CDR3 DNA follows: TGTGCCATCCCCCCGGGACCACCCATGGGGGAGCTGTTTTTT. This chain links TRBV9 with TRBJ2-2; D possibly uses TRBD1 or TRBD2 (5 bases each). V was clipped by 9 bases and J by 8 bases, with 20 bases between them. The CDR3 has 14 amino acids. The germline gives CDR1 SGDLS, CDR2 YYNGEE. The full variable domain, rest sourced from reference TRBV9 and TRBJ2-2, is DSGVTQTPKHLITATGQRVTLRCSPRSGDLSVYWYQQSLDQGLQFLIQYYNGEERAKGNILERFSAQQFPDLHSELNLSSLELGDSALYFCAIPPGPPMGELFFGEGSRLTVL.

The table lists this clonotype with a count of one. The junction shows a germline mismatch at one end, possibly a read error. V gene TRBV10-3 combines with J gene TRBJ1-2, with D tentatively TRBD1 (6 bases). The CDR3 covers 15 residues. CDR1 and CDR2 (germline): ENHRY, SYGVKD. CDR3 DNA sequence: TGTGCCAGCAGTTCAATCAGGGACACAGGATATGGCTACACCTTC. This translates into CASSSIRDTGYGYTF.